The clone carrying this TCR beta chain appeared once. Antigen: not known. The data stem from a study of T-cell reconstitution after alpha-beta-depleted transplantation in children. Study-wide results and caveats: High day-60 TCRbeta diversity in some patients came from surviving recipient T cells and thymic progenitors.

The V and J ends lost 3 bases and 5 bases, in that order; junction bases with no gene match: 7. The germline V gene has CDR1 SGHTA and CDR2 FQGNSA. The CDR3 length is 15 residues. The authors prepared the TCRbeta library with unique molecular identifiers. TCRdb used MiXCR to reprocess the PCR reads, holding one entry per CDR3 protein. This table has about 540,000 distinct CDR3 sequences, 25% to 30% appearing once. The sequencing here drew on PBMCs, taken before TCRalphabeta/CD19-depleted stem cell transplant. The origin of this receptor is a boy under two years old with Wiskott-Aldrich syndrome, due to receive a stem cell transplant. The genes are TRBV7-2 and TRBJ2-3, with TRBD1 matching 8 bases. CDR3 sequence (DNA): TGTGCCAGCAGCTTCCCGTCAGGGGGCGGAGATACGCAGTATTTT. Its translation: CASSFPSGGGDTQYF.